These 29 T cell receptor beta chains were all obtained from the same sample, sequenced in a study of OX40 agonist ivuxolimab in advanced cancers. Clones were read by immunoSEQ multiplex PCR, and TCRdb kept only the in-frame ones, dropping some. There are some 97,000 clones in the sample; under 95% occur only once, and approximately 0.55% lies in the top ten. The sequences come from CD4+ or CD8+ T cells sorted from blood, collected in a trial of the OX40 agonist ivuxolimab. The receptors were sampled from an adult with an advanced solid tumor such as melanoma, head and neck, liver or kidney cancer.

The chain joins TRBV6-6 to TRBJ2-7, with D tentatively TRBD2 (6 bases). CDR1 MNHNY and CDR2 SVGAGI come from the germline V gene (reference sequence). The CDR3 covers 13 residues. The V end was cut by 2 bases, the J end by 2 bases, with 7 bases between. CDR3 sequence: CASSYGEAYEQYF. The CDR3 DNA sequence: TGTGCCAGCAGTTACGGGGAGGCCTACGAGCAGTACTTC.

This chain joins TRBV12-5 and TRBJ2-5, with 13 nucleotides matching TRBD2. The V gene's germline CDR1 is LGHNT and CDR2 FRNRAP. V gave up 6 bases and J gave up 4 bases; unmatched junction bases: 5. This CDR3 spans 15 amino acids. CDR3 nucleotides: TGTGCTAGTGGCCCCGGGACTAGCGGGACAGAGACCCAGTACTTC. The encoded protein is CASGPGTSGTETQYF.

The CDR3 reads CASSFGAYNEQFF. In DNA, the CDR3 is TGTGCCAGCAGCTTCGGGGCATACAATGAGCAGTTCTTC. J is TRBJ2-1 and V is TRBV5-6; the D call may be TRBD1 or TRBD2 (5 bases each). Germline CDR1 is SGHDT and CDR2 is YYEEEE. The V and J ends lost 2 bases and 4 bases respectively, with 7 bases between them. CDR3 size: 13 residues.

The CDR3 region has the DNA TGTGCCAGCAGCTCTACGACAGGGGGCGTGTCTGAAGCTTTCTTT. Translated, it gives CASSSTTGGVSEAFF. The chain combines TRBV7-2 with TRBJ1-1, with 10 positions matching TRBD1. With 4 bases clipped from V and 6 bases from J, the junction kept 8 bases outside the gene matches. The germline gives CDR1 SGHTA, CDR2 FQGNSA. The CDR3 covers 15 residues.

The J gene is TRBJ2-2, the V gene TRBV7-9; a possible D gene is TRBD1 (5 bases). Germline V lookup: CDR1 SEHNR, CDR2 FQNEAQ (reference sequence). The V and J ends lost 5 bases and 0 bases respectively, with 10 bases between them. The CDR3 is 15 amino acids. CDR3 sequence: CASSPDTSNTGELFF. The CDR3 bases are TGTGCCAGCAGCCCGGACACTTCGAACACCGGGGAGCTGTTTTTT.

The chain is built from TRBV11-1 and TRBJ2-5; D might be TRBD1 or TRBD2, each matching 5 bases. From germline, CDR1 is SGHAT and CDR2 FQDESV (reference sequence). V dropped 2 bases and J dropped 4 bases, with 11 bases sitting between them. The CDR3 totals 14 residues. This CDR3 reads CASSLNHGGETQYF. For the CDR3, the DNA is TGTGCCAGCAGCTTAAACCATGGGGGAGAGACCCAGTACTTC.

This clone was counted a few times. CDR3 coding DNA: TGTGCCAGCAGCTTCGGGGCCGGGGATTGGGGGACTGAAGCTTTCTTT. It encodes CASSFGAGDWGTEAFF. J is TRBJ1-1 and V is TRBV7-9; TRBD1 might be the D (5 bases). The CDR3 extends over 16 amino acids. Per the germline V gene, CDR1 is SEHNR and CDR2 is FQNEAQ (reference sequence). Trimming pared 3 bases from V and 5 bases from J, leaving 19 bases between.

The CDR3 DNA sequence: TGTGCCACCATGTCCGGGGGATACGGGACAGGGGCCTACAATGAGCAGTTCTTC. It encodes CATMSGGYGTGAYNEQFF. The rearrangement joins TRBV15 to TRBJ2-1, with TRBD1 identical over 10 bases. The CDR3 has 18 residues. CDR1 is LNHNV, CDR2 YYDKDF, per germline (reference sequence). V shed 7 bases and J 2 bases; nucleotides not matched to a gene: 14.

The rearrangement joins TRBV19 to TRBJ2-6; 11 bases align to TRBD2. The CDR3 spans 18 residues. J gave up 1 base and V 7 bases, and 9 bases lay outside the gene matches. Germline V lookup: CDR1 LNHDA, CDR2 SQIVND (reference sequence). DNA for the CDR3: TGTGCCAGTAACCGACTGGGACTAGCGGATTCTGGGGCCAACGTCCTGACTTTC. Its protein is CASNRLGLADSGANVLTF.

The chain uses TRBV28 and TRBJ1-4; 12 bases agree with TRBD1. V lost 6 bases to trimming and J lost 2 bases; unmatched junction nucleotides: 7. The CDR3 length is 17 residues. The V gene's germline CDR1 is MDHEN and CDR2 SYDVKM. CDR3 DNA sequence: TGTGCCAGCAGCCGTCCCGGGACAGGGGGCACTAATGAAAAACTGTTTTTT. This encodes CASSRPGTGGTNEKLFF.

J is TRBJ1-1 and V is TRBV5-4, with D possibly TRBD1 on 6 matching bases. V lost 4 bases and J 1 base, leaving 14 bases between the germline ends. The CDR3 is 15 amino acids. Germline values: CDR1 SGHNT, CDR2 YYREEE (reference sequence). CDR3 in amino acids: CASSRGEGGNTEAFF. For the CDR3, the DNA is TGTGCCAGCAGCCGGGGTGAGGGGGGGAACACTGAAGCTTTCTTT.

The chain links TRBV4-2 to TRBJ2-4; D perhaps matches TRBD2 (6 bases). The CDR3 sequence is 20 residues long. Trimming pared 3 bases from V and 0 bases from J, leaving 24 bases between. Germline-derived CDR1 and CDR2 are LGHNA and YNFKEQ. CDR3 DNA sequence: TGTGCCAGCAGCCAGTCTGCGGTGACTAGGACGAGTACAGCCAAAAACATTCAGTACTTC. It translates to CASSQSAVTRTSTAKNIQYF.

The CDR3 loop reads CASSFTDRVSYNEQFF. Here the CDR3 DNA reads TGCGCCAGCAGCTTTACAGACAGGGTCTCCTACAATGAGCAGTTCTTC. This chain joins TRBV5-1 and TRBJ2-1; 7 bases are a match to TRBD1. The germline gives CDR1 SGHRS, CDR2 YFSETQ. Trimming took 2 bases from V and 0 from J; bases not matched to a gene: 5. This CDR3 region has 16 residues.

The chain couples TRBV5-1 to TRBJ2-5, with D unresolved. The CDR3 covers 11 residues. The V end was cut by 3 bases, the J end by 5 bases, with 5 bases between. CDR1 is SGHRS, CDR2 YFSETQ, per germline. The CDR3 DNA is TGCGCCAGCAGCTCGTTGGAGACCCAGTACTTC. Amino acids: CASSSLETQYF.

Only one count was recorded for this clone. The chain employs TRBV5-1 and TRBJ1-4; 12 nucleotides align to TRBD1. Trimming cost V 3 bases and J 4 bases; bases outside gene matches: 4. The V gene's germline CDR1 is SGHRS and CDR2 YFSETQ. The CDR3 is made up of 16 amino acids. The CDR3 coding sequence is TGCGCCAGCAGCTCCGGGACAGGGGGCAATAATGAAAAACTGTTTTTT. It specifies CASSSGTGGNNEKLFF.

The chain combines TRBV15 with TRBJ1-2, with TRBD1 identical over 8 bases. Germline values: CDR1 LNHNV, CDR2 YYDKDF (reference sequence). Losses at the gene ends were 1 base for V and 7 bases for J; bases not matched to a gene: 5. The CDR3 runs 14 residues. The CDR3 loop reads CATSRGDTGGGYTF. In nucleotides, the CDR3 is TGTGCCACCAGCAGAGGCGATACAGGGGGTGGCTACACCTTC. The full variable domain, in which reference TRBV15 and TRBJ1-2 provide the parts outside the CDR3, is DAMVIQNPRYQVTQFGKPVTLSCSQTLNHNVMYWYQQKSSQAPKLLFHYYDKDFNNEADTPDNFQSRRPNTSFCFLDIRSPGLGDTAMYLCATSRGDTGGGYTFGSGTRLTVV.

J is TRBJ2-7 and V is TRBV18, with 7 bases identical to TRBD1. CDR1 KGHSH and CDR2 LQKENI come from the germline V gene. This CDR3 has 15 residues. The ends lost 5 bases at V and 1 base at J; junction bases unmatched: 8. The CDR3 is CASSTIQGVSYEQYF. CDR3 sequence (DNA): TGTGCCAGCTCAACAATCCAGGGGGTGTCCTACGAGCAGTACTTC. Supplemented by reference TRBV18 and TRBJ2-7, the full variable domain reads NAGVMQNPRHLVRRRGQEARLRCSPMKGHSHVYWYRQLPEEGLKFMVYLQKENIIDESGMPKERFSAEFPKEGPSILRIQQVVRGDSAAYFCASSTIQGVSYEQYFGPGTRLTVT.

The rearrangement joins TRBV5-1 to TRBJ1-1, with a tentative D call TRBD1 (5 bases). This CDR3 contains 14 residues. The V end lost 4 bases, the J end lost 8 bases, and 18 bases lay between the germline ends. Germline CDR1 SGHRS, CDR2 YFSETQ. CDR3 in DNA: TGCGCCAGCAGCCTGTTTGTGGGGGATAGAGAAGCTTTCTTT. Amino acids: CASSLFVGDREAFF. Full variable domain (remainder filled in from reference TRBV5-1 and TRBJ1-1): KAGVTQTPRYLIKTRGQQVTLSCSPISGHRSVSWYQQTPGQGLQFLFEYFSETQRNKGNFPGRFSGRQFSNSRSEMNVSTLELGDSALYLCASSLFVGDREAFFGQGTRLTVV.

The chain recombines TRBV19 with TRBJ2-1; TRBD1 matches at 8 bases. CDR3 length: 15 residues. The J segment lost 4 bases and the V segment lost 7 bases, leaving 9 bases of the junction unmatched. CDR1 and CDR2 from the germline V gene are LNHDA and SQIVND (reference sequence). The CDR3 spells CASTPGTGEYNEQFF. Here the CDR3 DNA reads TGTGCCAGTACCCCCGGGACAGGAGAGTACAATGAGCAGTTCTTC.

The V call is TRBV28, the J call TRBJ2-1; D may be TRBD2 (5 bases). Looked up from germline, CDR1 is MDHEN and CDR2 is SYDVKM. The CDR3 consists of 15 residues. Trimming took off 3 bases at V and 2 bases at J, with 11 bases between the two ends. CDR3 in amino acids: CASSFAGQPYNEQFF. The CDR3 DNA sequence: TGTGCCAGCAGTTTTGCGGGTCAACCCTACAATGAGCAGTTCTTC.

This chain links TRBV4-3 with TRBJ2-7, with 7 bases fitting TRBD2. Germline CDR1 reads LGHNA; CDR2 reads YSLEER. This CDR3 is 19 amino acids long. The V and J ends lost 0 bases and 0 bases, in that order; junction bases with no gene match: 14. The CDR3 sequence: CASSQEWASGGLLSYEQYF. CDR3 DNA: TGCGCCAGCAGCCAAGAATGGGCTAGCGGAGGCCTCCTCTCCTACGAGCAGTACTTC.

The DNA for the CDR3 is TGCGCCACCGGACTAGCGGGAGAGCTCTACGAGCAGTACTTC. It translates to CATGLAGELYEQYF. The chain recombines TRBV23-1 with TRBJ2-7, with 13 bases fitting TRBD2. TRBV23-1 is annotated as an ORF whose role is uncertain. J was trimmed by 3 bases and V by 10 bases; bases with no gene match: 6. The CDR3 is made up of 14 amino acids.

The rearrangement joins TRBV5-1 to TRBJ2-1, with a weak D call TRBD2 (6 bases). Looked up from germline, CDR1 is SGHRS and CDR2 is YFSETQ. The ends were cut back, 0 bases at V and 3 bases at J, with 10 bases in the middle. The CDR3 covers 15 residues. In DNA, the CDR3 is TGCGCCAGCAGCTTGGTAGGGCGGGGCTACAATGAGCAGTTCTTC. Its translation: CASSLVGRGYNEQFF. Complete variable domain (other parts from reference TRBV5-1 and TRBJ2-1): KAGVTQTPRYLIKTRGQQVTLSCSPISGHRSVSWYQQTPGQGLQFLFEYFSETQRNKGNFPGRFSGRQFSNSRSEMNVSTLELGDSALYLCASSLVGRGYNEQFFGPGTRLTVL.

V is TRBV4-3 and J is TRBJ2-5; D not resolved. The V end was cut by 0 bases, the J end by 3 bases, with 8 bases between. The length of the CDR3 is 14 residues. Germline V gene sequence: CDR1 LGHNA, CDR2 YSLEER. CDR3 nucleotide sequence: TGCGCCAGCAGCCAAGATCTAGGGAAAGAGACCCAGTACTTC. It encodes CASSQDLGKETQYF.

The chain has TRBV28 and TRBJ2-2; a weak D match, TRBD1 (5 bases). The germline CDR1 and CDR2 sequences are MDHEN and SYDVKM. The CDR3 has 14 residues. Trimming took off 2 bases at V and 1 base at J, with 5 bases between the two ends. This CDR3 is CASSLRGNTGELFF. The CDR3 coding sequence is TGTGCCAGCAGTTTAAGGGGGAACACCGGGGAGCTGTTTTTT.

This clone is a singleton in its sample. The chain carries TRBV5-4 and TRBJ1-3, with TRBD1 matching 7 bases. The germline V gene encodes CDR1 SGHNT and CDR2 YYREEE (reference sequence). The CDR3 totals 15 residues. The ends lost 4 bases at V and 0 bases at J; junction bases unmatched: 4. The CDR3 protein is CASSQDRRSGNTIYF. CDR3 nucleotide sequence: TGTGCCAGCAGCCAGGACAGGCGCTCTGGAAACACCATATATTTT.

The chain links TRBV28 to TRBJ2-7; D is perhaps TRBD2 (6 bases). Trimming removed 5 bases at V and 2 bases at J, with 16 bases between. Germline V gene data show CDR1 as MDHEN and CDR2 as SYDVKM. The CDR3 loop spans 15 amino acids. The CDR3 coding sequence is TGTGCCAGCAGTACCTGGACTATCTCGACCTACGAGCAGTACTTC. Its protein is CASSTWTISTYEQYF.

The rearrangement links TRBV2 to TRBJ2-3; D is ambiguous. Germline-derived CDR1 and CDR2 are SNHLY and FYNNEI. The CDR3 totals 11 residues. V was shortened by 7 bases and J by 3 bases, with 5 bases between the two germline ends. The CDR3 nucleotides are TGTGCCAGCACTAGTACAGATACGCAGTATTTT. This gives the protein CASTSTDTQYF.

This chain joins TRBV2 and TRBJ1-4; D unclear. Germline CDR1 is SNHLY and CDR2 is FYNNEI. V lost 2 bases and J lost 6, with 1 base in between. CDR3 size: 11 residues. In nucleotides, the CDR3 is TGTGCCAGCAGTGAATATGAAAAACTGTTTTTT. Translation: CASSEYEKLFF.